Shown below are 6 T cell receptor beta chains from a single sample sequenced in a study of Graves' ophthalmopathy and Graves' hyperthyroidism. For repertoire sequencing, the TCR beta CDR3 regions were amplified from RNA transcripts. Amplification began with first-round RT-PCR using HTBI primers, then second-round multiplex PCR was performed. One entry per CDR3 protein, called by TCRdb with MiXCR from the multiplex PCR reads. This table holds 240,000 or so distinct CDR3 sequences, around 42% found once. The material sequenced was peripheral blood. Receptors originate from an adult man with Graves' ophthalmopathy.

V is TRBV7-2 and J is TRBJ1-5, with D maybe TRBD1 (5 bases). Per germline, CDR1 SGHTA and CDR2 FQGNSA. The CDR3 extends over 13 amino acids. Trimming shortened V by 6 bases and J by 3 bases, and 9 bases separated the two germline ends. The CDR3 DNA reads as TGTGCCAGCAGGTCAGGGATCAATCAGCCCCAGCATTTT. This codes for CASRSGINQPQHF. Filled out from reference TRBV7-2 and TRBJ1-5, the complete variable domain reads GAGVSQSPSNKVTEKGKDVELRCDPISGHTALYWYRQSLGQGLEFLIYFQGNSAPDKSGLPSDRFSAERTGGSVSTLTIQRTQQEDSAVYLCASRSGINQPQHFGDGTRLSIL.

This clonotype was observed a few times. The chain is built from TRBV4-2 and TRBJ1-1; D is ambiguous. Trimming removed 0 bases from V and 4 bases from J, with 15 bases in between. The CDR3 has 16 amino acids. Germline V CDR1 and CDR2: LGHNA, YNFKEQ. CDR3 sequence reads: CASSQDQNELVTEAFF. CDR3 in DNA: TGTGCCAGCAGCCAAGATCAGAACGAATTGGTCACTGAAGCTTTCTTT.

This clonotype was found once. This chain links TRBV6-5 with TRBJ2-1; D gene unclear. With 5 bases removed from V and 4 bases from J, the gap between germline ends came to 9 bases. Per germline, CDR1 MNHEY and CDR2 SVGAGI. This CDR3 is 13 amino acids long. The DNA for the CDR3 is TGTGCCAGCAGTCCTCTAGAATACAATGAGCAGTTCTTC. Translation: CASSPLEYNEQFF.

This clonotype was counted at least ten times. The genes are TRBV29-1 and TRBJ1-1; no clear D gene. The germline V gene has CDR1 SQVTM and CDR2 ANQGSEA. This CDR3 region has 13 residues. The V and J ends lost 2 bases and 5 bases respectively, with 12 bases between them. CDR3 protein: CSVEPGSGTEAFF. The CDR3 DNA is TGCAGCGTTGAACCGGGGTCGGGGACTGAAGCTTTCTTT.

The rearrangement joins TRBV13 to TRBJ1-3, with D unresolved. Germline lookup yields CDR1 PRHDT and CDR2 FYEKMQ (reference sequence). The CDR3 has 17 amino acids. V lost 5 bases and J lost 0, with 17 bases in between. The CDR3 DNA is TGTGCCAGCAGCAGCGGCCCGGATCTAATCTCTGGAAACACCATATATTTT. This gives the protein CASSSGPDLISGNTIYF.

This clonotype has more than one count but fewer than ten. V is TRBV20-1 and J is TRBJ2-7, with 11 bases lining up with TRBD2. V shed 5 bases and J 3 bases; nucleotides not matched to a gene: 6. Germline V lookup: CDR1 DFQATT, CDR2 SNEGSKA (reference sequence). CDR3 length: 14 amino acids. The CDR3 nucleotides are TGCAGTGCTGACAGGACTAGCGGGCGCTACGAGCAGTACTTC. Translated, it gives CSADRTSGRYEQYF.